Reported below is one T cell receptor (beta chain). This entry is derived from a study of T cell changes during pregnancy in multiple sclerosis. Germline V CDR1 and CDR2: SGHTA, FQGNSA. CDR3 length: 16 amino acids. V gave up 5 bases and J gave up 0 bases, with 16 bases separating them. Clones were read by immunoSEQ multiplex PCR, and TCRdb kept only the in-frame ones, dropping some. The repertoire holds some 55,000 clones, with around 90% as singletons. Sequenced here: peripheral blood, sampled after pregnancy. This TCR was recovered from a female donor in good health, enrolled as a control in a pregnancy study. The V call is TRBV7-2, the J call TRBJ1-1; D perhaps matches TRBD1 (5 bases). The CDR3, as DNA: TGTGCCAGCAGCGAAAGGGGTCCGGGAGTGAACACTGAAGCTTTCTTT. This translates into CASSERGPGVNTEAFF.